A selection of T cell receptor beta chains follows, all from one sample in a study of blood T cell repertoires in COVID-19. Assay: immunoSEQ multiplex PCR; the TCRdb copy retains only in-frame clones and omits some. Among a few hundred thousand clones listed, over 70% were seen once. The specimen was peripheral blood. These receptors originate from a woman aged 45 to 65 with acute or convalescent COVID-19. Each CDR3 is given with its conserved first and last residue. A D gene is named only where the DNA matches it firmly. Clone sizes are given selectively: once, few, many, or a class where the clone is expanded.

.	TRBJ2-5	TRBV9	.	TGTGCCAGCAGCGTATTCGGCCAAGAGACCCAGTACTTC	CASSVFGQETQYF
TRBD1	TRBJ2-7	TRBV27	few	TGTGCCAGCAGCCTTGGGTGGCAGGGGGCCTACGAGCAGTACTTC	CASSLGWQGAYEQYF
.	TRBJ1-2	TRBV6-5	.	TGTGCCAGCAGTTACGGCGAAGACAGTAACTATGGCTACACCTTC	CASSYGEDSNYGYTF
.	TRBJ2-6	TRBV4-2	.	TGTGCCAGCAGCCAAGGGGAGCGTGGCTCTGGGGCCAACGTCCTGACTTTC	CASSQGERGSGANVLTF
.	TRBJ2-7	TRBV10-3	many	TGTGCCATCAGTGAGAAAGAAACCGGGACTGGGAGTTCCGAGCAGTACTTC	CAISEKETGTGSSEQYF
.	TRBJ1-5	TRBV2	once	TGTGCCAGCAGTTTCGGAGGCAATCAGCCCCAGCATTTT	CASSFGGNQPQHF
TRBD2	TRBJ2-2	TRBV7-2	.	TGTGCCAGCAGCCAGGGGGGACTAGCAAACACCGGGGAGCTGTTTTTT	CASSQGGLANTGELFF
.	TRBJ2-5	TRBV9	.	TGTGCCAGCTCTCCCGGGACATCCCTAGAGACCCAGTACTTC	CASSPGTSLETQYF
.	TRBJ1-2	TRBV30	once	TGTGCCTGGAGTGTAGCGGGGGGATGGGGCTACACCTTC	CAWSVAGGWGYTF
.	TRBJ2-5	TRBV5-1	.	TGCGCCAGCAGCTTGGATGGCAGACAAGAGACCCAGTACTTC	CASSLDGRQETQYF
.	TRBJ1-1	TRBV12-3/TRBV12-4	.	TGTGCCAGCAGTGACACGAACACTGAAGCTTTCTTT	CASSDTNTEAFF
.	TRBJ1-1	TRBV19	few	TGTGCCACCGCCCGACCTGAGACTGGGGAAGCTTTCTTT	CATARPETGEAFF
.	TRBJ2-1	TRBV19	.	TGTGCCAGTACCCAGACCCTAGGATCGTCCCTCAATGAGCAGTTCTTC	CASTQTLGSSLNEQFF
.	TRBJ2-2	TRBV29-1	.	TGCAGCGTTGAGACAGAATTGATTCCCGGGGAGCTGTTTTTT	CSVETELIPGELFF
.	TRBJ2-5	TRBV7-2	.	TGTGCCAGCAGTTCCCTCTTAGGTGGGGAGTCCCAGTACTTC	CASSSLLGGESQYF
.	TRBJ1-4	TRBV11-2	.	TGTGCCAGCAGCTTAGGCACAGGTACGAATGAAAAACTGTTTTTT	CASSLGTGTNEKLFF
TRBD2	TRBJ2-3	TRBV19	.	TGTGCCAGTAGTAAGGGGACTAGCATAGATACGCAGTATTTT	CASSKGTSIDTQYF
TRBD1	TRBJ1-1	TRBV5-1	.	TGCGCCAGCAGCTTAGGGACAGCGAACACTGAAGCTTTCTTT	CASSLGTANTEAFF
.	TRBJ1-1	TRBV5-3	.	TGTGCCAGAAGCTTGTGCAGGGCTAACACTGAAGCTTTCTTT	CARSLCRANTEAFF
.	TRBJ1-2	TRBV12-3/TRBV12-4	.	TGTGCCAGCAGTTTAATGGGGGGGAATGGCTACACCTTC	CASSLMGGNGYTF
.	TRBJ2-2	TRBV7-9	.	TGTGCCAGCAGCACTAACCGGCAGGGGACACGTGCGAACACCGGGGAGCTGTTTTTT	CASSTNRQGTRANTGELFF
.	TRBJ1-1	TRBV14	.	TGTGCCAGCAGCCGAGGGAGGGCAGGCAGGGGTGACACTGAAGCTTTCTTT	CASSRGRAGRGDTEAFF
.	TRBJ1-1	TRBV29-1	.	TGCAGCGTTGAAGCAGGCTCCAGGGGAACTGAAGCTTTCTTT	CSVEAGSRGTEAFF
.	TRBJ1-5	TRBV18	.	TGTGCCAGCCATCAGACGGGTTATAGCAATCAGCCCCAGCATTTT	CASHQTGYSNQPQHF
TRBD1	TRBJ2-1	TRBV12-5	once	TGTGCTAGTGGGTCGGGACAGTTGGCGAATGAGCAGTTCTTC	CASGSGQLANEQFF
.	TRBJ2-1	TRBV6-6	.	TGTGCCAGCAGTTACATGGACAGCTCCTACAATGAGCAGTTCTTC	CASSYMDSSYNEQFF
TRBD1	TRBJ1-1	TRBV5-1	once	TGCGCCAGCAGCTTCGGGACAGCCAGTGAAGCTTTCTTT	CASSFGTASEAFF
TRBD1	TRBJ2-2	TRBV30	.	TGTGCCTGGGGCGGGGGACAGGGAGGCACCGGGGAGCTGTTTTTT	CAWGGGQGGTGELFF
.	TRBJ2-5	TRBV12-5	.	TGTGCTAGTGGTCTCAGCGGTTTCCAAGAGACCCAGTACTTC	CASGLSGFQETQYF
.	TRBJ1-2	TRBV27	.	TGTGCCAGCAGTTTACTATCGTCGGGGGGGCTAAGCTATGGCTACACCTTC	CASSLLSSGGLSYGYTF
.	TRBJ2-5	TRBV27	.	TGTGCCAGCAGTTCCCGACGGACTGGACAAGAGACCCAGTACTTC	CASSSRRTGQETQYF
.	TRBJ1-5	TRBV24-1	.	TGTGCCACCAGTGATTCGAGACAGGTTTATGGGTCCCAGCATTTT	CATSDSRQVYGSQHF